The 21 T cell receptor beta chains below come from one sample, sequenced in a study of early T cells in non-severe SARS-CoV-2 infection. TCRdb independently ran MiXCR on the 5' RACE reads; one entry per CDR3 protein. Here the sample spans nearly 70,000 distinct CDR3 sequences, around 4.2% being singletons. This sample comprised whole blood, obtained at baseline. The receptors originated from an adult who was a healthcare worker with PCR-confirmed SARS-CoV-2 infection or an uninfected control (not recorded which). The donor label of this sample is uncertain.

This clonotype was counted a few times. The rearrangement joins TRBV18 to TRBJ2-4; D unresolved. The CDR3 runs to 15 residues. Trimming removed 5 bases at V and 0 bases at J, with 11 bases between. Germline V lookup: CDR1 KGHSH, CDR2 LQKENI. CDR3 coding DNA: TGTGCCAGCTCAAATTCCGGGTTAGCCAAAAACATTCAGTACTTC. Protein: CASSNSGLAKNIQYF.

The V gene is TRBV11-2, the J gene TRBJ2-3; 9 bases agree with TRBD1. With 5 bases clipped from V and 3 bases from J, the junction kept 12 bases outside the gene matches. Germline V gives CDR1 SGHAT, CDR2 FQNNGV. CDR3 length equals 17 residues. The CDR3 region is CASSPHPGQGRTDTQYF. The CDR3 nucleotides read TGTGCCAGCAGCCCCCACCCGGGACAGGGCCGTACAGATACGCAGTATTTT.

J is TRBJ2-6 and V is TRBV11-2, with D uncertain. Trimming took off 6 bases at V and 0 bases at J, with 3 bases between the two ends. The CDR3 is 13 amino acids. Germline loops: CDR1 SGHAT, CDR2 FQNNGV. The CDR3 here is CASRLSGANVLTF. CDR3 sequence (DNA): TGTGCCAGCAGGCTCTCTGGGGCCAACGTCCTGACTTTC.

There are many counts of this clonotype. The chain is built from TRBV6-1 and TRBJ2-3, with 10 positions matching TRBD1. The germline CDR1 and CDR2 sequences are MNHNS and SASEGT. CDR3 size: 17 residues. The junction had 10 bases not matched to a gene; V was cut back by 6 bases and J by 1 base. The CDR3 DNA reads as TGTGCCAGCAGATCTGCCACCGGGACAGGGGGCACAGATACGCAGTATTTT. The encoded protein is CASRSATGTGGTDTQYF.

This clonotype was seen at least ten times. The CDR3 here is CASSFYRDSVGNEQYF. The CDR3 nucleotides are TGTGCCAGCAGCTTCTATCGGGACAGCGTAGGGAACGAGCAGTACTTC. This chain uses TRBV7-9 with TRBJ2-7, with 7 bases aligning to TRBD1. This CDR3 region has 16 residues. Germline CDR1 is SEHNR and CDR2 is FQNEAQ (reference sequence). V shed 3 bases, J shed 5 bases, and the junction held 13 bases outside the gene matches.

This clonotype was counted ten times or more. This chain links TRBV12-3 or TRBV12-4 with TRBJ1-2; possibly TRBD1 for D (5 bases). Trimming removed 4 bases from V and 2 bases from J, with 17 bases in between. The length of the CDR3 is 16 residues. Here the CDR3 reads CASSSRDDTPNYGYTF. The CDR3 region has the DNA TGTGCCAGCAGTTCCCGGGACGACACTCCAAACTATGGCTACACCTTC.

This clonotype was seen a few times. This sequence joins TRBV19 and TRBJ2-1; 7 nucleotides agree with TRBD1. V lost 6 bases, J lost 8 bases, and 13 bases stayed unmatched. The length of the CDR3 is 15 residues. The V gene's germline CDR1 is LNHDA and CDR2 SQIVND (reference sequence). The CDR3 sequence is CASRKLVQGVDEQFF. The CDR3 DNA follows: TGTGCCAGTAGAAAATTGGTCCAGGGGGTAGATGAGCAGTTCTTC.

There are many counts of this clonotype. CDR3 region: CAWNSGTGGYNEQFF. DNA for the CDR3: TGTGCCTGGAACAGCGGGACAGGGGGATACAATGAGCAGTTCTTC. The J gene is TRBJ2-1, the V gene TRBV30, with 11 bases identical to TRBD1. This CDR3 region has 15 residues. Germline CDR1 reads GTSNPN; CDR2 reads SVGIG (reference sequence). The junction had 6 bases not matched to a gene; V was cut back by 4 bases and J by 4 bases.

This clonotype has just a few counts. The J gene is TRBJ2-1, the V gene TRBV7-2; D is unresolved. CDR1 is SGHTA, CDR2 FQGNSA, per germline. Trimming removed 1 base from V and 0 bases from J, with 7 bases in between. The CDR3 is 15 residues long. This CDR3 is CASSLDTNSYNEQFF. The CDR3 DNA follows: TGTGCCAGCAGCTTAGACACGAACTCCTACAATGAGCAGTTCTTC.

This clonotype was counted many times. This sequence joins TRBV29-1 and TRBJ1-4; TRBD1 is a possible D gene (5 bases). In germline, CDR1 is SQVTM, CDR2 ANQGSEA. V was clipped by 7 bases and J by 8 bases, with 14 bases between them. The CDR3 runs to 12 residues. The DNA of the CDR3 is TGCAGCGCCGGACGGGGACGGGAAAAACTGTTTTTT. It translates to CSAGRGREKLFF.

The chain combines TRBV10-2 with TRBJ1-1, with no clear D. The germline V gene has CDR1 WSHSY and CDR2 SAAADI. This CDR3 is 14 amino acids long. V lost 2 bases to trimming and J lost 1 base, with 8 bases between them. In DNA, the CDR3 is TGCGCCAGCAGTGAGGAACGGCAGAACACTGAAGCTTTCTTT. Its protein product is CASSEERQNTEAFF.

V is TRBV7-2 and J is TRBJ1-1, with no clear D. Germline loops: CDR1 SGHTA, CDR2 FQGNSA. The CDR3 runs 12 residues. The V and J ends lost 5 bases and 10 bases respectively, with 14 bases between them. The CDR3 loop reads CASSMDFTTAFF. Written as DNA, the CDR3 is TGTGCCAGCAGCATGGACTTTACAACAGCTTTCTTT.

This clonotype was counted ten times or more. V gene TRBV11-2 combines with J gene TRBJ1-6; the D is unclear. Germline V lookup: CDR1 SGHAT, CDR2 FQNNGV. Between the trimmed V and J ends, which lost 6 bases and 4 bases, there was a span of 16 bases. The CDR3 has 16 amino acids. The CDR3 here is CASRFGIGSYNSPLHF. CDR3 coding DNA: TGTGCCAGCAGATTCGGGATAGGATCTTATAATTCACCCCTCCACTTT. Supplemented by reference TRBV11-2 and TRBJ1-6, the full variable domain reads EAGVAQSPRYKIIEKRQSVAFWCNPISGHATLYWYQQILGQGPKLLIQFQNNGVVDDSQLPKDRFSAERLKGVDSTLKIQPAKLEDSAVYLCASRFGIGSYNSPLHFGNGTRLTVT.

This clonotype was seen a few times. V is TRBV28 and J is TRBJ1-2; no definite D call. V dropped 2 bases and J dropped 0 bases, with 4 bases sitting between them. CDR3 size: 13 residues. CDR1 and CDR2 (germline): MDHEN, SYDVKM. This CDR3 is CASSLRPNYGYTF. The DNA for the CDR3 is TGTGCCAGCAGTTTAAGGCCTAACTATGGCTACACCTTC.

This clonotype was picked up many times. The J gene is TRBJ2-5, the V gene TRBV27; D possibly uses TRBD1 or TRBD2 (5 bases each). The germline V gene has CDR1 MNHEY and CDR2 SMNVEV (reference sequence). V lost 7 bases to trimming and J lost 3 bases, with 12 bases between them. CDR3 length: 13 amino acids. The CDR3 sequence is CASNHQGEETQYF. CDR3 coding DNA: TGTGCCAGCAATCATCAGGGAGAAGAGACCCAGTACTTC.

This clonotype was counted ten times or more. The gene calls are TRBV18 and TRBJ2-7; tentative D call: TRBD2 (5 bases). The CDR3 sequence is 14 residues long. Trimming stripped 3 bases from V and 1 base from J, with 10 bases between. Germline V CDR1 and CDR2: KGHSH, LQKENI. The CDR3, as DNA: TGTGCCAGCTCACCCGGACGGGGATCCTACGAGCAGTACTTC. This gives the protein CASSPGRGSYEQYF.

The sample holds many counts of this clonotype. The CDR3 is CASSQGLAVQETQYF. CDR3 DNA sequence: TGTGCCAGCAGCCAAGGACTAGCGGTGCAAGAGACCCAGTACTTC. The V gene is TRBV3-1, the J gene TRBJ2-5; 9 bases agree with TRBD2. The CDR3 length is 15 residues. V trimming: 1 base; J trimming: 2 bases; junction bases outside the gene matches: 2. Per the germline V gene, CDR1 is LGHDT and CDR2 is YNNKEL (reference sequence).

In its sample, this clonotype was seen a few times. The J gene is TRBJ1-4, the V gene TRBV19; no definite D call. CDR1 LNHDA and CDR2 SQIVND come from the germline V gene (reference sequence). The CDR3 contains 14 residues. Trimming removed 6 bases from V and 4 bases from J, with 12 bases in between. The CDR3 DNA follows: TGTGCCAGTAGCCCCGGACGGTATAATGAAAAACTGTTTTTT. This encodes CASSPGRYNEKLFF.

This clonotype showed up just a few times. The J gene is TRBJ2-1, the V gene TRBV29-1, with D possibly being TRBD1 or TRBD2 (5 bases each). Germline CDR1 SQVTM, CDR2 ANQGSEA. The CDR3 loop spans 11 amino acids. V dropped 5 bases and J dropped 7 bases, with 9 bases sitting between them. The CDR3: CSVRGVNEQFF. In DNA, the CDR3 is TGCAGCGTTCGAGGGGTTAATGAGCAGTTCTTC.

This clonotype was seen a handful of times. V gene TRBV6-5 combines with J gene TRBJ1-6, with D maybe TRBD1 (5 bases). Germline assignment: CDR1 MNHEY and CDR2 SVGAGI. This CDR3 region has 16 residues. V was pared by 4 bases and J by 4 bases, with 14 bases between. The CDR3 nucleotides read TGTGCCAGCAGTTCAACAGGACCCTTTTATAATTCACCCCTCCACTTT. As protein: CASSSTGPFYNSPLHF.

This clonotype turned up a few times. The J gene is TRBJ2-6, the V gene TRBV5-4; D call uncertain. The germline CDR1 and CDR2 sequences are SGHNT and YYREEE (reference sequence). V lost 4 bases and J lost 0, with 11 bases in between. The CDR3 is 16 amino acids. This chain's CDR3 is CASSVGSSSGANVLTF. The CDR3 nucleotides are TGTGCCAGCAGCGTGGGTTCTAGCTCTGGGGCCAACGTCCTGACTTTC.